Listed below are T cell receptor beta chains from one sample, sequenced in a study of Ad26.COV2.S vaccination and SARS-CoV-2 variants. Measured with immunoSEQ multiplex PCR; TCRdb has only the in-frame clones, and not every one. The data show roughly 320,000 clones, with roughly 91% seen just once and 3.4% held by the top ten. The source material was peripheral blood, sampled in a trial of Ad26.COV2.S vaccine versus placebo. The receptor set was obtained from a person between 18 and 65 years old who received the Ad26.COV2.S COVID-19 vaccine or a placebo. Both conserved end residues are part of each CDR3. Fields, in order: D gene, CDR3 length, clone size, J gene, V gene, CDR3 protein, CDR3 DNA. A D gene is named only where the DNA matches it firmly. Clone size is not always given. Where it is, it says once, few, many or a class for expanded clones.

TRBD2	15	NA	TRBJ2-1	TRBV19	CASTPDGGGYNEQFF	TGTGCCAGCACACCCGACGGGGGGGGTTACAATGAGCAGTTCTTC
TRBD1	17	once	TRBJ1-6	TRBV27	CASSSRDRGRNNSPLHF	TGTGCCAGCAGTTCCCGGGACAGGGGGCGTAATAATTCACCCCTCCACTTT
TRBD1	17	NA	TRBJ1-6	TRBV7-3	CASSLTRTGSVNSPLHF	TGTGCCAGCAGCTTAACCCGGACAGGATCCGTAAATTCACCCCTCCACTTT
TRBD2	16	NA	TRBJ2-5	TRBV7-2	CASSEGTSGGQETQYF	TGTGCCAGCAGCGAAGGGACTAGCGGGGGGCAAGAGACCCAGTACTTC
TRBD1	14	few	TRBJ2-2	TRBV2	CASDRDRATGELFF	TGTGCCAGCGACCGGGACAGGGCGACCGGGGAGCTGTTTTTT
NA	11	NA	TRBJ2-7	TRBV12-5	CASGLVHQLRF	TGTGCTAGTGGTTTGGTGCACCAGCTAAGGTTC
NA	13	NA	TRBJ1-5	TRBV3-1/TRBV3-2	CASSQRPNQPQHF	TGTGCCAGCAGCCAAAGGCCAAATCAGCCCCAGCATTTT
NA	11	NA	TRBJ2-1	TRBV6-6	CASSLDNEQFF	TGTGCCAGCAGTCTAGACAATGAGCAGTTCTTC
NA	14	NA	TRBJ2-1	TRBV4-1	CASSQVPDYNEQFF	TGCGCCAGCAGCCAAGTGCCAGACTACAATGAGCAGTTCTTC
NA	16	NA	TRBJ1-6	TRBV18	CASSPPDGGYNSPLHF	TGTGCCAGCTCACCCCCGGACGGGGGCTATAATTCACCCCTCCACTTT
NA	15	NA	TRBJ1-6	TRBV2	CASSDPMAGNSPLHF	TGTGCCAGCAGTGATCCCATGGCGGGTAATTCACCCCTCCACTTT
NA	16	NA	TRBJ1-1	TRBV2	CASRVRDTSLGTEAFF	TGTGCCAGCAGAGTCCGGGACACTTCACTGGGGACTGAAGCTTTCTTT
NA	15	NA	TRBJ1-1	TRBV5-4	CASSTAGGMNTEAFF	TGTGCCAGCTCTACCGCCGGGGGTATGAACACTGAAGCTTTCTTT
TRBD2	16	NA	TRBJ2-2	TRBV2	CASSFSGGANTGELFF	TGTGCCAGCAGTTTCAGCGGGGGGGCGAACACCGGGGAGCTGTTTTTT
TRBD2	17	NA	TRBJ2-7	TRBV6-6	CASSRNSGGMISYEQYF	TGTGCCAGCAGTCGTAATAGCGGGGGGATGATATCCTACGAGCAGTACTTC
TRBD1	13	NA	TRBJ2-1	TRBV29-1	CSVDPRQGNEQFF	TGCAGCGTGGACCCCCGACAGGGTAATGAGCAGTTCTTC
NA	12	once	TRBJ1-5	TRBV30	CAWSTQNGPQHF	TGTGCCTGGAGTACCCAAAATGGGCCCCAGCATTTT
NA	15	NA	TRBJ1-5	TRBV18	CASSPRGGDGQPQHF	TGTGCCAGCTCACCTCGTGGGGGCGATGGTCAGCCCCAGCATTTT
TRBD1	15	NA	TRBJ1-2	TRBV19	CASSTTGTGSYGYTF	TGTGCCAGTAGTACTACCGGGACAGGGAGTTATGGCTACACCTTC
NA	15	NA	TRBJ2-7	TRBV6-5	CASSAYRGSTYEQYF	TGTGCCAGCAGCGCATACCGAGGATCGACCTACGAGCAGTACTTC
NA	15	NA	TRBJ2-1	TRBV19	CASSIGGQSLYEQFF	TGTGCCAGTAGTATTGGGGGGCAATCTCTTTATGAGCAGTTCTTC
TRBD1	15	NA	TRBJ1-2	TRBV27	CASSSNRQGENGYTF	TGTGCCAGCAGCTCCAACCGACAGGGTGAGAATGGCTACACCTTC
TRBD1	14	NA	TRBJ1-4	TRBV25-1	CASSWTGGREKLFF	TGTGCCAGCAGTTGGACAGGGGGACGGGAAAAACTGTTTTTT
NA	14	NA	TRBJ1-5	TRBV30	CAWSVGLAGEPQHF	TGTGCCTGGAGTGTAGGGTTAGCGGGGGAGCCCCAGCATTTT
NA	16	NA	TRBJ1-5	TRBV19	CASSMQNRARNQPQHF	TGTGCCAGTAGTATGCAGAACAGGGCGCGCAATCAGCCCCAGCATTTT
TRBD2	17	NA	TRBJ2-3	TRBV4-2	CASSQGTAGGSTDTQYF	TGTGCCAGCAGCCAAGGTACGGCGGGGGGGTCCACAGATACGCAGTATTTT
TRBD1	13	NA	TRBJ2-7	TRBV9	CASSPGQGVEQYF	TGTGCCAGCAGCCCAGGACAGGGGGTCGAGCAGTACTTC
NA	13	NA	TRBJ2-5	TRBV10-3	CAISSPRQETQYF	TGTGCCATCAGTTCCCCGAGGCAAGAGACCCAGTACTTC
TRBD1	14	once	TRBJ2-3	TRBV3-1/TRBV3-2	CASSLRQGMATQYF	TGTGCCAGCAGCCTCCGACAGGGAATGGCGACGCAGTATTTT
NA	15	NA	TRBJ1-5	TRBV6-1	CASSELGTSNQPQHF	TGTGCCAGCAGTGAACTAGGGACTAGCAATCAGCCCCAGCATTTT
NA	13	NA	TRBJ2-2	TRBV19	CASSFASTGELFF	TGTGCCAGTAGTTTTGCTAGCACAGGGGAGCTGTTTTTT
NA	14	NA	TRBJ1-1	TRBV20-1	CSASRGRRNTEAFF	TGCAGTGCTAGTCGCGGCAGGCGAAACACTGAAGCTTTCTTT
TRBD1	13	NA	TRBJ1-5	TRBV20-1	CSASGRGNQPQHF	TGCAGTGCTAGTGGCAGGGGGAATCAGCCCCAGCATTTT
NA	14	once	TRBJ1-1	TRBV10-3	CAISEGGLNTEAFF	TGTGCCATCAGTGAGGGCGGGCTGAACACTGAAGCTTTCTTT
TRBD2	14	NA	TRBJ2-1	TRBV6-1	CASRTGGSYNEQFF	TGTGCCAGCAGGACGGGGGGCTCCTACAATGAGCAGTTCTTC
NA	15	NA	TRBJ1-5	TRBV30	CAWSSGPLGYQPQHF	TGTGCCTGGAGTTCCGGACCGCTGGGATATCAGCCCCAGCATTTT
NA	15	once	TRBJ1-6	TRBV27	CASSPYQGQDSPLHF	TGTGCCAGCAGTCCCTACCAGGGACAAGATTCACCCCTCCACTTT
NA	13	NA	TRBJ2-3	TRBV7-2	CASSLKSEDTQYF	TGTGCCAGCAGCTTAAAGAGCGAGGATACGCAGTATTTT
NA	15	NA	TRBJ2-5	TRBV5-6	CASSLPWQGQETQYF	TGTGCCAGCAGCTTGCCCTGGCAGGGACAAGAGACCCAGTACTTC
TRBD1	15	NA	TRBJ1-4	TRBV4-3	CASSRKDRVNEKLFF	TGCGCCAGCAGCCGAAAGGACAGGGTGAATGAAAAACTGTTTTTT
TRBD1	18	NA	TRBJ1-5	TRBV5-5	CASRLRDRVPSGNQPQHF	TGTGCCAGCAGACTCCGGGACAGGGTTCCAAGCGGCAATCAGCCCCAGCATTTT
TRBD1	14	many	TRBJ1-2	TRBV7-2	CASSPGTGRYGYTF	TGTGCCAGCAGCCCGGGGACAGGGCGGTATGGCTACACCTTC
NA	16	NA	TRBJ1-1	TRBV10-3	CAISGGQVLRNTEAFF	TGTGCCATCAGTGGAGGGCAGGTTCTTCGGAACACTGAAGCTTTCTTT
NA	16	NA	TRBJ1-1	TRBV6-1	CASSEPFGQPNTEAFF	TGTGCCAGCAGTGAACCCTTTGGACAACCGAACACTGAAGCTTTCTTT
TRBD2	16	NA	TRBJ2-7	TRBV7-2	CASSVTSGGAFVEQYF	TGTGCCAGCAGCGTAACTAGCGGGGGGGCCTTTGTCGAGCAGTACTTC
TRBD1	19	NA	TRBJ1-2	TRBV15	CATSRDKGGQGYTNYGYTF	TGTGCCACCAGCAGAGATAAGGGGGGACAGGGGTACACTAACTATGGCTACACCTTC
NA	13	NA	TRBJ1-1	TRBV29-1	CSASRDTNTEAFF	TGCAGCGCGTCCCGGGACACGAACACTGAAGCTTTCTTT
NA	13	once	TRBJ1-4	TRBV30	CAWRVPFNEKLFF	TGTGCCTGGAGAGTACCGTTTAATGAAAAACTGTTTTTT
TRBD1	13	NA	TRBJ2-7	TRBV19	CATGQGATLEQYF	TGTGCCACAGGACAGGGGGCCACCCTCGAGCAGTACTTC
TRBD2	14	NA	TRBJ2-5	TRBV19	CASSSAGGQETQYF	TGTGCCAGTAGTAGCGCCGGGGGGCAAGAGACCCAGTACTTC
NA	12	NA	TRBJ1-6	TRBV28	CASGSGDSPLHF	TGTGCCAGCGGAAGCGGGGATTCACCCCTCCACTTT
NA	13	NA	TRBJ1-1	TRBV19	CASSISLGTEAFF	TGTGCCAGTAGTATATCCTTGGGCACTGAAGCTTTCTTT
NA	14	NA	TRBJ1-5	TRBV6-6	CASSYSRVEQPQHF	TGTGCCAGCAGTTATTCCAGGGTGGAACAGCCCCAGCATTTT
NA	14	NA	TRBJ1-6	TRBV9	CASTPPGYNSPLHF	TGTGCCAGCACCCCCCCGGGGTATAATTCACCCCTCCACTTT
NA	13	NA	TRBJ1-5	TRBV30	CAWSWGGDQPQHF	TGTGCCTGGAGTTGGGGGGGAGATCAGCCCCAGCATTTT
TRBD1	15	NA	TRBJ1-2	TRBV11-2	CASSSEGQGDYGYTF	TGTGCCAGCAGCTCTGAGGGACAGGGAGACTATGGCTACACCTTC
TRBD1	14	NA	TRBJ1-6	TRBV5-6	CASSPDRARSPLHF	TGTGCCAGCAGCCCGGACAGGGCTAGGTCACCCCTCCACTTT
TRBD1	16	NA	TRBJ2-7	TRBV6-2/TRBV6-3	CASSYSRDRNTYEQYF	TGTGCCAGCAGTTACTCTCGGGACAGGAACACCTACGAGCAGTACTTC